These 9 T cell receptor beta chains share one sample of origin, sequenced in a study of identical twins. TCRdb redid the calling of the 5' RACE reads with MiXCR, one entry per CDR3 protein. Of roughly 720,000 distinct CDR3 sequences listed, 15% to 20% were seen once; the top ten hold under 15%. These data were also reused for a study on T cells expressing NK-cell markers.

Specimen: PBMCs. All receptors come from a young woman in good health.

The sample holds a few counts of this clonotype. The genes are TRBV20-1 and TRBJ2-2; no reliable D call. Germline V lookup: CDR1 DFQATT, CDR2 SNEGSKA (reference sequence). This CDR3 contains 14 residues. With 0 bases removed from V and 3 bases from J, the gap between germline ends came to 8 bases. Here the CDR3 DNA reads TGCAGTGCTAGAGATAGTGGACACACCGGGGAGCTGTTTTTT. It is translated as CSARDSGHTGELFF.

The chain employs TRBV18 and TRBJ2-3, with 10 bases matching TRBD1. The CDR3 loop spans 16 amino acids. Unmatched junction bases numbered 4, after V lost 2 bases and J lost 2 bases. Germline lookup yields CDR1 KGHSH and CDR2 LQKENI. The CDR3 DNA reads TGTGCCAGCTCACCAGGGACAGGGGCTGTCACAGATACGCAGTATTTT. Amino acid sequence: CASSPGTGAVTDTQYF.

The V and J genes are TRBV29-1 and TRBJ1-1, with no clear D. This CDR3 has 15 amino acids. Germline V CDR1 and CDR2: SQVTM, ANQGSEA. Trimming took 0 bases from V and 3 from J, leaving 14 bases between them. The CDR3 bases are TGCAGCGTTGAAGATCCCCTCAGATCATACACTGAAGCTTTCTTT. Protein sequence: CSVEDPLRSYTEAFF.

This clonotype was seen a few times. The chain recombines TRBV12-5 with TRBJ1-3, with D perhaps TRBD1 (6 bases). V was clipped by 0 bases and J by 2 bases, with 11 bases between them. CDR3 size: 16 residues. Germline V CDR1 and CDR2: LGHNT, FRNRAP. CDR3: CASGLVLSGAGNTIYF. In DNA form, the CDR3 reads TGTGCTAGTGGTTTGGTACTATCAGGGGCTGGAAACACCATATATTTT. Filled out from reference TRBV12-5 and TRBJ1-3, the complete variable domain reads DARVTQTPRHKVTEMGQEVTMRCQPILGHNTVFWYRQTMMQGLELLAYFRNRAPLDDSGMPKDRFSAEMPDATLATLKIQPSEPRDSAVYFCASGLVLSGAGNTIYFGEGSWLTVV.

This clonotype has a handful of counts. V is TRBV7-8 and J is TRBJ1-2; 8 nucleotides match TRBD1. This CDR3 region has 15 residues. Trimming took 5 bases from V and 6 from J; bases not matched to a gene: 11. In germline, CDR1 is SGHVS, CDR2 FQNEAQ. The CDR3 protein is CASSRFRTGTNGYTF. The CDR3 coding sequence is TGTGCCAGCAGCCGTTTCCGGACAGGGACTAATGGCTACACCTTC.

The V call is TRBV6-1, the J call TRBJ2-5; no firm D call. This CDR3 is 12 amino acids long. V shed 7 bases and J shed 7 bases, with 13 bases lying between them. Germline-derived CDR1 and CDR2 are MNHNS and SASEGT. CDR3 region: CASKPSPATQYF. DNA of the CDR3: TGTGCCAGCAAGCCCTCTCCCGCGACCCAGTACTTC.

This clonotype has at least ten counts. The chain links TRBV12-3 or TRBV12-4 to TRBJ2-3; D ambiguous. This CDR3 comprises 15 residues. Trimming pared 5 bases from V and 3 bases from J, leaving 15 bases between. CDR3 amino acids: CASSPSEWGTDTQYF. The CDR3, as DNA: TGTGCCAGCAGTCCATCCGAATGGGGAACAGATACGCAGTATTTT.

This rearrangement joins TRBV20-1 to TRBJ2-1, with 9 nucleotides matching TRBD1. This CDR3 is 17 amino acids long. The germline V gene has CDR1 DFQATT and CDR2 SNEGSKA (reference sequence). Trimming cost V 5 bases and J 7 bases; bases outside gene matches: 18. CDR3 loop: CSALPLKTGGIGNEQFF. The CDR3, as DNA: TGCAGTGCTCTACCCCTGAAAACAGGGGGCATAGGGAATGAGCAGTTCTTC.

The table lists this clonotype with a few counts. The genes are TRBV18 and TRBJ2-1, with a weak D call TRBD2 (5 bases). CDR3 length: 13 residues. The V gene's germline CDR1 is KGHSH and CDR2 LQKENI. V was trimmed by 2 bases and J by 8 bases, leaving 10 bases between them. As DNA, the CDR3 is TGTGCCAGCTCACCAGACACTAGAGATGAGCAGTTCTTC. It encodes CASSPDTRDEQFF.